This T cell receptor (beta chain) was obtained from a study of cytomegalovirus exposure and HLA in healthy donors. This CDR3 spans 15 amino acids. Germline-derived CDR1 and CDR2 are SGHDT and YYEEEE. The J segment lost 4 bases and the V segment lost 3 bases, leaving 3 bases of the junction unmatched. Overall study results and limits: Cytomegalovirus association was listed for 150 to 200 TCR beta chains. Under in vitro conditions, three CMV-associated chains were confirmed as specific for CMV antigens.

13 Jbeta primers and 60 Vbeta primers were used for the PCR. Data came from immunoSEQ multiplex PCR; TCRdb stores just in-frame clones and leaves some out. Among 100,000 to 150,000 clones, around three quarters were seen once, and the ten largest hold roughly 1.8%. Worth noting for this clone: Antigen: not known.

The gene calls are TRBV5-6 and TRBJ2-1; 11 bases are a match to TRBD2. Input material: PBMCs. The sequence was obtained from a woman aged 45-65 years in good health and CMV-seronegative. The CDR3: CASSSRTSGYNEQFF. The CDR3 nucleotides are TGTGCCAGCAGCTCCCGGACTAGCGGGTACAATGAGCAGTTCTTC.